This TCR beta chain was sequenced for a study of T cell responses to AZD1222 COVID-19 vaccine. The CDR3 contains 15 residues. The V gene's germline CDR1 is MNHEY and CDR2 SMNVEV (reference sequence). V was pared by 2 bases and J by 0 bases, with 3 bases of the junction left unmatched. Sequencing used immunoSEQ multiplex PCR; TCRdb keeps in-frame clones, though not all of them. The sample lists 200,000 or so clones, 93% occurring once. Broader study findings: Spike-specific TCR breadth rose after two AZD1222 doses, and depth rose as well. Donors were largely white British and mainly female; clonal diversity was possibly underestimated. Repertoire sampling happened only post peak T cell response.

Researchers grouped second doses given at about 4 or about 12 weeks into one pool. Remarks on this clone: Its antigen is currently unknown.

This sequence joins TRBV27 and TRBJ2-7; 8 nucleotides align to TRBD1. Sequences were derived from peripheral blood, sampled 28 days after the second AZD1222 dose. This clonotype was obtained from an adult who received the AZD1222 COVID-19 vaccine. CDR3 sequence (DNA): TGTGCCAGCAGTTTAGTGGGGACAGGCTCCTACGAGCAGTACTTC. It codes for CASSLVGTGSYEQYF.